A selection of T cell receptor beta chains follows, all from one sample in a study of cytomegalovirus exposure and HLA in healthy donors. Method: immunoSEQ multiplex PCR; TCRdb's copy keeps in-frame clones and lacks some. Here the sample spans 99,000 or so clones, around 75% being singletons. What was sequenced was PBMCs. These receptors were taken from a man aged 25-45 years in good health and CMV-seronegative. The CDR3 runs from the conserved cysteine through the conserved F or W. Fields, in order: V gene, J gene, clone size, D gene, CDR3 DNA, CDR3 protein. D genes are given only for firm matches. Size tells how often a clone was seen (once, few, many) or the class of an expanded clone, and some rows leave it out.

v_call: TRBV5-1; j_call: TRBJ2-4; clone_size: once; d_call: TRBD1; cdr3_nt: TGCGCCAGCAGCCCACAGGGGGCGGAAAACATTCAGTACTTC; cdr3_aa: CASSPQGAENIQYF
v_call: TRBV5-6; j_call: TRBJ2-7; clone_size: .; d_call: TRBD2; cdr3_nt: TGTGCCAGCATTTTGAGGACTAGCGGGGGGATAGTAGACGAGCAGTACTTC; cdr3_aa: CASILRTSGGIVDEQYF
v_call: TRBV7-9; j_call: TRBJ2-1; clone_size: .; d_call: TRBD1; cdr3_nt: TGTGCCAGCAGCCAACCGGGGACAGGGGGGTTCTTC; cdr3_aa: CASSQPGTGGFF
v_call: TRBV30; j_call: TRBJ1-1; clone_size: .; d_call: TRBD1; cdr3_nt: TGTGCCAGCCGACAGGGAAGGGGGTCTGAAGCTTTCTTT; cdr3_aa: CASRQGRGSEAFF
v_call: TRBV6-6; j_call: TRBJ2-5; clone_size: .; d_call: TRBD2; cdr3_nt: TGTGCCAGCAGTGTGCTAGCGGGACCCTCCGGGACCCAGTACTTC; cdr3_aa: CASSVLAGPSGTQYF
v_call: TRBV29-1; j_call: TRBJ2-2; clone_size: .; d_call: .; cdr3_nt: TGCAGTGGGACCACGGGGGGCGACGGGGAGCTGTTTTTT; cdr3_aa: CSGTTGGDGELFF
v_call: TRBV9; j_call: TRBJ2-7; clone_size: .; d_call: TRBD2; cdr3_nt: TGTGCCAGCAGCGCATTGTTTAGGGCGGGGGGCCACGAGCAGTACTTC; cdr3_aa: CASSALFRAGGHEQYF
v_call: TRBV5-1; j_call: TRBJ2-7; clone_size: .; d_call: .; cdr3_nt: TGCGCCAGCAGGCGGGAAACCTACGAGCAGTACTTC; cdr3_aa: CASRRETYEQYF
v_call: TRBV5-6; j_call: TRBJ2-4; clone_size: .; d_call: TRBD1; cdr3_nt: TGTGCCAGCAGCTCCGGACAGGGTGGCATTCAGTACTTC; cdr3_aa: CASSSGQGGIQYF
v_call: TRBV5-1; j_call: TRBJ2-1; clone_size: .; d_call: TRBD2; cdr3_nt: TGCGCCAGCAGTCTGGAGACTAGCGGCTACAATGAGCAGTTCTTC; cdr3_aa: CASSLETSGYNEQFF
v_call: TRBV5-5; j_call: TRBJ2-3; clone_size: .; d_call: .; cdr3_nt: TGTGCCAGCTACGGGGTTCTCGCAGATACGCAGTATTTT; cdr3_aa: CASYGVLADTQYF
v_call: TRBV6-5; j_call: TRBJ2-1; clone_size: .; d_call: TRBD2; cdr3_nt: TGTGCCAGCAGTTTAGTAGCGGGGAGCTCCTACAATGAGCAGTTCTTC; cdr3_aa: CASSLVAGSSYNEQFF
v_call: TRBV7-9; j_call: TRBJ1-2; clone_size: .; d_call: TRBD1; cdr3_nt: TGTGCCAGCAGCTTAGGGACAGGCTATGGCTACACCTTC; cdr3_aa: CASSLGTGYGYTF
v_call: TRBV19; j_call: TRBJ1-2; clone_size: .; d_call: TRBD1; cdr3_nt: TGTGCCAGTAGTACAGGGGGATCGAGCTACACCTTC; cdr3_aa: CASSTGGSSYTF
v_call: TRBV5-1; j_call: TRBJ2-5; clone_size: .; d_call: TRBD2; cdr3_nt: TGCGCCAGCAGCCCGGGGACTAGCGGGTTTCAAGAGACCCAGTACTTC; cdr3_aa: CASSPGTSGFQETQYF